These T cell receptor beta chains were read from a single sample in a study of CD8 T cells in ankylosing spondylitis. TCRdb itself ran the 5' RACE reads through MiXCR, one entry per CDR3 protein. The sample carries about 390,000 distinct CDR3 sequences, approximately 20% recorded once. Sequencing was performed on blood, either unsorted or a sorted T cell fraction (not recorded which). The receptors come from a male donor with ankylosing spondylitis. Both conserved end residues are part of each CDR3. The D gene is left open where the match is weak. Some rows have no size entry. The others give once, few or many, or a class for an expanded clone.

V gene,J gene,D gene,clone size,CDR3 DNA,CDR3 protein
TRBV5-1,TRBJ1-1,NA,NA,TGCGCCAGCAACCGGGCGGGGGGACAAGGGACTGAAGCTTTCTTT,CASNRAGGQGTEAFF
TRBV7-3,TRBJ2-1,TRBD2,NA,TGTGCCAGCAGCGGGGGGACGGGGAGGGGCTACAATGAGCAGTTCTTC,CASSGGTGRGYNEQFF
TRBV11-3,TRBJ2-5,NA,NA,TGTGCCAGCAGCCCACTAGTGCTCGAGACCCAGTACTTC,CASSPLVLETQYF
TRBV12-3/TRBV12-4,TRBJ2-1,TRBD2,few,TGTGCCAGCAGTCAAGGACTAGCGGGAAGAAATGAGCAGTTCTTC,CASSQGLAGRNEQFF
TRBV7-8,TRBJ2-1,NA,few,TGTGCCAGCAGCTTCGGGTTGAGCTCCTACAATGAGCAGTTCTTC,CASSFGLSSYNEQFF
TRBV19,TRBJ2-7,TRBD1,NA,TGTGCCAGTAGTAAGGGGGCCAGGGCAATATCCTACGAGCAGTACTTC,CASSKGARAISYEQYF
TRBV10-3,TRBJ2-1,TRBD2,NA,TGTGCCATCAGTGAGTCATGGACTAGCGGAGATTACAATGAGCAGTTCTTC,CAISESWTSGDYNEQFF
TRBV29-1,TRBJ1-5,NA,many,TGCAGCGTTGCATCTGGGAGAGGTCAGCCCCAGCATTTT,CSVASGRGQPQHF
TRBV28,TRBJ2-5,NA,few,TGTGCCAGCAGTTTCTTCAGGGAAGAGACCCAGTACTTC,CASSFFREETQYF
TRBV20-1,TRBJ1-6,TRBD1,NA,TGCAGTGCTACCCCACGGGGACAGGGCGACTCACCCCTCCACTTT,CSATPRGQGDSPLHF
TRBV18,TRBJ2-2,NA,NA,TGTGCCAGCTCACGGTTTTTACGGGCTAACACCGGGGAGCTGTTTTTT,CASSRFLRANTGELFF
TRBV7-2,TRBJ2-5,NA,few,TGTGCCAGCAGCTTTGGGGCGGGTTTGGAGACCCAGTACTTC,CASSFGAGLETQYF
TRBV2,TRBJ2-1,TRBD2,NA,TGTGCCAGCGGGAGGACTAGCGGGAGCGGGAATGAGCAGTTCTTC,CASGRTSGSGNEQFF
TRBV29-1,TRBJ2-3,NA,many,TGCAGCGTTGAAGTCCGGACCACAGATACGCAGTATTTT,CSVEVRTTDTQYF
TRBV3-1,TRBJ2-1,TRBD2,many,TGTGCCAGCAGACTAGCGGGAACCAATGAGCAGTTCTTC,CASRLAGTNEQFF
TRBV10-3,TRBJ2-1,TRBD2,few,TGTGCCATCAGTGAGTCCTTCGGGCTAGCGGACAATGAGCAGTTCTTC,CAISESFGLADNEQFF
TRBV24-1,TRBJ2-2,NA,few,TGTGCCACCAGTCCAGGGGCCTTACTTACCAACACCGGGGAGCTGTTTTTT,CATSPGALLTNTGELFF
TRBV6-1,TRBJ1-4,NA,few,TGTGCCAGCCGAACCAGGGATGGTAATGAAAAACTGTTTTTT,CASRTRDGNEKLFF
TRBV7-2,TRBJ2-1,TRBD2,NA,TGTGCCAGCAGCTTAAGCGGTGGCGGGAGGTTTGCTGAGCAGTTCTTC,CASSLSGGGRFAEQFF
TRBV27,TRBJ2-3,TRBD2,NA,TGTGCCAGCAAAGAAGCGGGAGGGCGAGATACGCAGTATTTT,CASKEAGGRDTQYF
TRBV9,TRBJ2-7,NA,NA,TGTGCCAGCAGCCCCCACAGTCGGATTCCCTACGAGCAGTACTTC,CASSPHSRIPYEQYF
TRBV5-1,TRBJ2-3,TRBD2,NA,TGCGCCAGCAGCTTGTGGGCGGGAGGATCGGCAGATACGCAGTATTTT,CASSLWAGGSADTQYF